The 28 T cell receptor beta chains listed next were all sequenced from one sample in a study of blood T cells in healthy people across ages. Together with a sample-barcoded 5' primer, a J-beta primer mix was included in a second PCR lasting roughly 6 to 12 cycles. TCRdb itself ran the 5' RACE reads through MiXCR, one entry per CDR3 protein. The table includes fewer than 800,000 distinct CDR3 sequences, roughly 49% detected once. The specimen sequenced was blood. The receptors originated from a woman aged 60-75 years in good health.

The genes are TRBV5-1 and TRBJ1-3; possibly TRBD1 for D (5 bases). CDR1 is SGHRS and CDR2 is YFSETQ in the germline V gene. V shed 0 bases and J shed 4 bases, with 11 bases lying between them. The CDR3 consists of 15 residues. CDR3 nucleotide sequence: TGCGCCAGCAGCTTGGATGGGGCTCCCGGAAACACCATATATTTT. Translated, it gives CASSLDGAPGNTIYF.

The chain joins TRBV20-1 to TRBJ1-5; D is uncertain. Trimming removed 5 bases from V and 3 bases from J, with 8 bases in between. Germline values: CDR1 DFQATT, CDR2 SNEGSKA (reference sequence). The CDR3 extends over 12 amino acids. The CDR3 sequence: CSAGKANQPQHF. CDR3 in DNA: TGCAGTGCTGGGAAAGCCAATCAGCCCCAGCATTTT.

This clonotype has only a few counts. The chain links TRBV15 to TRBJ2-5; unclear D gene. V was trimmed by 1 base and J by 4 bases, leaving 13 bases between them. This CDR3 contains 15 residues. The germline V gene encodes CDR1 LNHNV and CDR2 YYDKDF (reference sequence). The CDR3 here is CATSRGPPSIETQYF. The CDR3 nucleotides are TGTGCCACCAGCAGAGGACCTCCCTCAATAGAGACCCAGTACTTC.

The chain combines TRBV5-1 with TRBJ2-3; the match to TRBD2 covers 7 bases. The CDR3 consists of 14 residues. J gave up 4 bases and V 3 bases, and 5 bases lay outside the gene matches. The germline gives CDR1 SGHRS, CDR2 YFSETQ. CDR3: CASSSTSPPDTQYF. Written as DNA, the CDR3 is TGCGCCAGCAGCTCGACTAGCCCCCCAGATACGCAGTATTTT. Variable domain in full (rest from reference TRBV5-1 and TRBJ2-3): KAGVTQTPRYLIKTRGQQVTLSCSPISGHRSVSWYQQTPGQGLQFLFEYFSETQRNKGNFPGRFSGRQFSNSRSEMNVSTLELGDSALYLCASSSTSPPDTQYFGPGTRLTVL.

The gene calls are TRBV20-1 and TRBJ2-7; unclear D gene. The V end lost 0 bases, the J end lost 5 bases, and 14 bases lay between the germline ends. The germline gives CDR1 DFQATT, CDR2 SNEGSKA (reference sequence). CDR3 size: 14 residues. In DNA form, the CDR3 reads TGCAGTGCTAGAGATTACGTGGGATTCCACGAGCAGTACTTC. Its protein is CSARDYVGFHEQYF.

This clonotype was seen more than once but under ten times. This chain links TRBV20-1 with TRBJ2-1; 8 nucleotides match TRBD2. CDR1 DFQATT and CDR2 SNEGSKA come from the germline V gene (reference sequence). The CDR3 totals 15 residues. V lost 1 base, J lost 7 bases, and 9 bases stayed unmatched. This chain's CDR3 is CSARAVGRALNEQFF. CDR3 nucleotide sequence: TGCAGTGCTAGAGCGGTCGGGAGGGCCCTGAATGAGCAGTTCTTC.

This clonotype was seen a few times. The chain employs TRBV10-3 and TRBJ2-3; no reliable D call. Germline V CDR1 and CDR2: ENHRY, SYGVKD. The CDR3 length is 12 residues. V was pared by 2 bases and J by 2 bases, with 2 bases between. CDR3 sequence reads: CAISEDTDTQYF. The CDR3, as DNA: TGTGCCATCAGTGAGGACACAGATACGCAGTATTTT.

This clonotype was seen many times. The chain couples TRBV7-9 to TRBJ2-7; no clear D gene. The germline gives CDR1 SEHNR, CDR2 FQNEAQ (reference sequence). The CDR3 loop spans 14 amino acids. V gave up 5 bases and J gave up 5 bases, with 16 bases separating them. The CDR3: CASSPSSTQHEQYF. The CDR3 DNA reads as TGTGCCAGCAGCCCTTCCTCTACACAGCACGAGCAGTACTTC.

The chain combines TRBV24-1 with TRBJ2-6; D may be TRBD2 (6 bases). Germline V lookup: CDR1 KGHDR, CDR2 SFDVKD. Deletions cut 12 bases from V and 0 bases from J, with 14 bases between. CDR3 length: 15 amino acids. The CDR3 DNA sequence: TGTGCCGCGGGGAGGCCCCTCTCTGGGGCCAACGTCCTGACTTTC. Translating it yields CAAGRPLSGANVLTF.

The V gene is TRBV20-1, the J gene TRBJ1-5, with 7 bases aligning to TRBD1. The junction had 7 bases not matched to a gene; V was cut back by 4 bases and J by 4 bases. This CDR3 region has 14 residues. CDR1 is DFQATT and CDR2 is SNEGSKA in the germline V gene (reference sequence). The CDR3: CSATNRGVNQPQHF. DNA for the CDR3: TGCAGTGCTACGAACAGGGGAGTGAATCAGCCCCAGCATTTT.

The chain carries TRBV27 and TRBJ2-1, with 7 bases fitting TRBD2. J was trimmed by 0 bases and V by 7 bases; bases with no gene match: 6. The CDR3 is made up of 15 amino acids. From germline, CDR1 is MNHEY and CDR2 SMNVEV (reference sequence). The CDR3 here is CASTGPGGSYNEQFF. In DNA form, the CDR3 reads TGTGCCAGCACCGGTCCGGGAGGCTCCTACAATGAGCAGTTCTTC.

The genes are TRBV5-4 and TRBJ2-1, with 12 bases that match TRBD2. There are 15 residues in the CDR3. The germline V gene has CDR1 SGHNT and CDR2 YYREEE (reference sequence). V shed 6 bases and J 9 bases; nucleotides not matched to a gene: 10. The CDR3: CASTTLAGGSGEQFF. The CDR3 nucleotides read TGTGCCAGCACCACCCTAGCGGGAGGGTCGGGTGAGCAGTTCTTC.

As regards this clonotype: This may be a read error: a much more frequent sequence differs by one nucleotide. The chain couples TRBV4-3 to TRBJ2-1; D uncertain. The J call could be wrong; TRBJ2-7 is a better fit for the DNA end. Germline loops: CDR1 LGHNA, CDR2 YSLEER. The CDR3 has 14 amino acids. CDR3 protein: CASSSVSSYNEQYF. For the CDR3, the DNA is TGCGCCAGCAGCTCTGTAAGCTCCTACAATGAGCAGTACTTC.

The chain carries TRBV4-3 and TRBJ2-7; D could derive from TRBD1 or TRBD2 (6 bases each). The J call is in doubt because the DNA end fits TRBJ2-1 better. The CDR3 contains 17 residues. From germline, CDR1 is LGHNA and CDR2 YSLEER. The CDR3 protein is CASSQWRGGGAYNEQFF. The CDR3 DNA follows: TGCGCCAGCAGCCAATGGAGAGGAGGGGGTGCGTACAATGAGCAGTTCTTC.

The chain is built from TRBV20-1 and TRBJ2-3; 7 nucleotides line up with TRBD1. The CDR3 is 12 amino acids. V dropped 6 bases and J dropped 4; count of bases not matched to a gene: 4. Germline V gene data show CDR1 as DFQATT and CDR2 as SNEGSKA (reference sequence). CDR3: CSANRGADTQYF. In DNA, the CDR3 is TGCAGTGCGAACAGGGGCGCAGATACGCAGTATTTT.

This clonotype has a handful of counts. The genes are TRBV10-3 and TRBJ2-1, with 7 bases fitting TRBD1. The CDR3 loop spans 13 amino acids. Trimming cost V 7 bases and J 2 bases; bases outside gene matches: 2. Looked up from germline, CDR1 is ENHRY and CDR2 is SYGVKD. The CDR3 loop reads CAIKGGTYNEQFF. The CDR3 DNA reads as TGTGCCATCAAAGGGGGCACCTACAATGAGCAGTTCTTC.

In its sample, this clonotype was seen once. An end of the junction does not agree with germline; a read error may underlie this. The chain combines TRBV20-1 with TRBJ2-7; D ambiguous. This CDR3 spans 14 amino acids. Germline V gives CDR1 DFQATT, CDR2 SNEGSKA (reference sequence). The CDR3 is CGAPGPRLLYEQYF. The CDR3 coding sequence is TGCGGTGCACCGGGCCCTAGGCTCCTATACGAGCAGTACTTC.

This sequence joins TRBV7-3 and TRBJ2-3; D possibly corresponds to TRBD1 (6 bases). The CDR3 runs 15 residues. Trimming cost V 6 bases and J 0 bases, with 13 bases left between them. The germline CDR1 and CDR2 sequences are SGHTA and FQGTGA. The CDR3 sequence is CASRQGQSSTDTQYF. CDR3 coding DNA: TGTGCCAGCAGACAGGGACAATCTAGCACAGATACGCAGTATTTT.

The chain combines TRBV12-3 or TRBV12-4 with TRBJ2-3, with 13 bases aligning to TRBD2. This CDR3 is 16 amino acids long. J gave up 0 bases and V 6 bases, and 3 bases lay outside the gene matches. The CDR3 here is CASRTSGGTSTDTQYF. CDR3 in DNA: TGTGCCAGCAGGACTAGCGGGGGGACTAGCACAGATACGCAGTATTTT.

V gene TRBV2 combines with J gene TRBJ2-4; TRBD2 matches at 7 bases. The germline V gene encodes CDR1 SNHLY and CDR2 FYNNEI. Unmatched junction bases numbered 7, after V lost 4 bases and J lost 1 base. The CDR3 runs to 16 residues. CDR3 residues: CASSAQGGSAKNIQYF. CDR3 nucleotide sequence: TGTGCCAGCAGTGCACAAGGCGGGAGCGCCAAAAACATTCAGTACTTC.

The DNA of the CDR3 is TGTGCCAGCAGTTACTCGGTGGTCCCGTCCTACGAGCAGTACTTC. It specifies CASSYSVVPSYEQYF. The rearrangement joins TRBV6-5 to TRBJ2-7; D unresolved. The CDR3 is made up of 15 amino acids. Germline values: CDR1 MNHEY, CDR2 SVGAGI. Trimming left V 0 bases short and J 1 base short, with 10 bases between.

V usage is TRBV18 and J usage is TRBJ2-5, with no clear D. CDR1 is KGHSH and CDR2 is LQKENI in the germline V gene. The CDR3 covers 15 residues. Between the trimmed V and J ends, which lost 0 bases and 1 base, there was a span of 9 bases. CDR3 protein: CASSPPGAGQETQYF. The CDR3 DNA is TGTGCCAGCTCACCACCGGGTGCTGGCCAAGAGACCCAGTACTTC.

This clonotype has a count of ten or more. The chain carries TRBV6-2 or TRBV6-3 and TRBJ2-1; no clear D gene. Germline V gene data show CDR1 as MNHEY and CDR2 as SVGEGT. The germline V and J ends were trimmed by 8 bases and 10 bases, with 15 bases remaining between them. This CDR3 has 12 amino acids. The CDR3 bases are TGTGCCAGCCCGACATACCCGGAAGAGCAGTTCTTC. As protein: CASPTYPEEQFF.

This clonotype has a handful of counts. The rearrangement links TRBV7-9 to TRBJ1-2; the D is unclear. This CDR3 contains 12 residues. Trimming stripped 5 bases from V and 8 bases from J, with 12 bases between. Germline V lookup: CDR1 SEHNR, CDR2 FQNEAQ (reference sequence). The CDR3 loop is CASSQDWGGYTF. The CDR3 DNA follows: TGTGCCAGCAGCCAAGATTGGGGAGGCTACACCTTC.

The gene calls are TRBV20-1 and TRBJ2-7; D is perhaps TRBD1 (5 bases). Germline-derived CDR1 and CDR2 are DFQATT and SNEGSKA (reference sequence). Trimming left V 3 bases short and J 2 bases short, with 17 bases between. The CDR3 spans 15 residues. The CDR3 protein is CSASSPQGSPYEQYF. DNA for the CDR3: TGCAGTGCTAGTAGCCCTCAGGGAAGTCCCTACGAGCAGTACTTC.

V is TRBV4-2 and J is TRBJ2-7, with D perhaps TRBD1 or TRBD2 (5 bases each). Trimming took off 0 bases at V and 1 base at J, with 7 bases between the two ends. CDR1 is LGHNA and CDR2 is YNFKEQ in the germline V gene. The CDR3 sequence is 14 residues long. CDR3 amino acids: CASSQEGDSYEQYF. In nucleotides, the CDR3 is TGTGCCAGCAGCCAAGAGGGGGATTCCTACGAGCAGTACTTC.

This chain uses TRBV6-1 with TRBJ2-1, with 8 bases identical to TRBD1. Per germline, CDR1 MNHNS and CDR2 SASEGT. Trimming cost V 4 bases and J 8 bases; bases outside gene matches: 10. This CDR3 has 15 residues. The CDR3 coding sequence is TGTGCCAGCAGTGCAGACAGGGGTATGGGGGATGAGCAGTTCTTC. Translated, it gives CASSADRGMGDEQFF.

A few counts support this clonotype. This CDR3 reads CASSEGTSVDEQYF. The CDR3 region has the DNA TGTGCCAGCAGCGAGGGGACTAGCGTAGACGAGCAGTACTTC. The rearrangement links TRBV9 to TRBJ2-7; 10 bases line up with TRBD2. This CDR3 contains 14 residues. Germline lookup yields CDR1 SGDLS and CDR2 YYNGEE. J was trimmed by 5 bases and V by 3 bases; bases with no gene match: 5.